This note documents a single TCR beta chain sequence. Its antigen specificity is not known. Base-call qualities are not available, and no considerably larger clone is one nucleotide away. TCR beta CDR3 regions were sequenced from DNA using the immunoSEQ Assay. The paper's processing steps were these. T cell density was computed as TCR beta template counts normalized to usable DNA estimated by amplifying housekeeping genes. Richness was estimated with the preseqR package, extrapolating to 400,000 templates for PBMC samples and 120,000 templates for tissue samples. Clonality was calculated as one minus Pielou's evenness. To identify tissue-enriched TCRs, differential abundance testing was run on productive amino-acid clonotypes with a minimum total count of 5 and an alpha of 0.1. The Jaccard Index and the Morisita Overlap Index were used to measure how much the repertoires overlapped between compartments. GLIPH grouped TCR beta CDR3s together with public tetramer-defined viral CDR3s, and a viral motif had to include at least three viral sequences and also show V-gene enrichment. TCRdb re-hosts the immuneACCESS table, in-frame sequences only. Its copies lack some clones; in the studies checked, an unresolved V gene accounts for under half of them, and the cause for the rest is not known. D and trimming were read from the DNA, whereas the V and J calls and clone size are those reported in that table. For this sample there are 15,000 to 25,000 clones; around 89% appear just once. Of the sample, more than 7.5% is held by the ten largest clones.

At diagnosis, peripheral blood, uninvolved tumor-adjacent lung and tumor were collected and were preserved as a mix of fresh-frozen and FFPE material. For TCR repertoire profiling, the blood samples were analyzed as peripheral blood mononuclear cells. The data belong to a study of T cells in localized non-small cell lung cancer (dated by TCRdb to 2020 to 2021). Some background on the complete study: The study analyzed T cell repertoires of 200 to 300 early-stage NSCLC patients, comparing tumors and uninvolved tumor-adjacent lungs. The cohort consisted of roughly 240 treatment-naive NSCLC patients whose localized lung tumors had been resected. NSCLC patients had a mean age of around 70 years, and around 140 were male and over 85 female. Findings and caveats that apply to the study as a whole: Of the top 100 tumor clones, a median of roughly 57 were detected in paired uninvolved adjacent lung; about 28 were also among that lung's top 100. Longer overall survival was associated with higher T cell density in blood, whereas shorter survival was associated with higher clonality in adjacent lung. Because of the exploratory design, TCR variables were selected using unadjusted p-values without false-discovery rate correction. Multi-region tumor sequencing was not performed, so intratumor heterogeneity could not be excluded. Uninvolved tumor-adjacent lung showed the highest T cell clonality, higher than tumor, which suggests more focused antigenic responses in the adjacent lung.

The cysteine opens and the phenylalanine closes a CDR3 of 14 amino acids. Of the read, only the CDR3 DNA is kept; its 42 bases are in frame from base 1. Taken from the germline V gene, the CDR1 and CDR2 loops are SGHAT and FQNNGV. Germline trimming amounts to 5 bases on V and 9 bases on J, with 10 as the count of junction bases outside the gene matches. This specimen was peripheral blood, taken before any cancer treatment. This sequence uses TRBV11-2 and TRBJ2-3, with 8 middle bases fitting TRBD2. The clonotype originates from a man between 35 and 75 years old with stage I lung adenocarcinoma. The bases read TGTGCCAGCAGCCCCGGCAGCGGGGGACAAACGCAGTATTTT. Translated, it reads CASSPGSGGQTQYF.